The present T cell receptor (beta chain) was sequenced within a study of regulatory and conventional T cells in RAG deficiency. Repertoires were generated with immunoSEQ multiplex PCR, while TCRdb's copy carries only in-frame clones and drops some. The sample shows roughly 10,000 clones, just under 95% of them seen only once. CDR1 SGHTA and CDR2 FQGNSA come from the germline V gene. CDR3 length equals 13 residues. Trimming shortened V by 4 bases and J by 4 bases, and 10 bases separated the two germline ends. Genomic DNA came from blood conventional CD4+ T cells gated CD25-low CD127-high. Patients had RAG deficiency: one SCID, two Omenn, about five CID/atypical SCID.

The chain is built from TRBV7-2 and TRBJ2-5, with D unclear. Specimen: CD4+ effector T cells sorted from blood. This TCR derives from a human donor with RAG deficiency presenting as severe combined immunodeficiency. CDR3 in amino acids: CASSWTSRETQYF. In DNA form, the CDR3 reads TGTGCCAGCAGCTGGACGTCCCGAGAGACCCAGTACTTC.